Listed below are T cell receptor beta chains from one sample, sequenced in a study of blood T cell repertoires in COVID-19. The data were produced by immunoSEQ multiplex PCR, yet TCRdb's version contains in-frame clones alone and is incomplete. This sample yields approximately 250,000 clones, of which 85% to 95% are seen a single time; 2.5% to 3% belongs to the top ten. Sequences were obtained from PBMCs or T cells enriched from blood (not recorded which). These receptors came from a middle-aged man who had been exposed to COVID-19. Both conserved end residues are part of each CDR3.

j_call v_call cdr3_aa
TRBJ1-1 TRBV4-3 CASSQDQGNTEAFF
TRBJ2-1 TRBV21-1 CASSWGAGVHCEQFF
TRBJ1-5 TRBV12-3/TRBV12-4 CASSVQGNQPQHF
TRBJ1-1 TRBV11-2 CASSLSGRTGNTEAFF
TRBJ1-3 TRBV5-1 CASSYGTIQSGNTIYF
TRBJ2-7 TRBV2 CASRSPDRALYEQYF
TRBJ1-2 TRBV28 CASSFRANYGYTF
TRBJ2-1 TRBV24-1 CATSDQTGDSYNEQFF
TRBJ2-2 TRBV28 CASSLVGGGLFF
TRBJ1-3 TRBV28 CASSSQGPGNTIYF
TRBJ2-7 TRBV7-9 CASSLGQGGIGTYF
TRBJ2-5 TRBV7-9 CASSPVELAEETQYF
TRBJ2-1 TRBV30 CAWSPVVSYNEQFF
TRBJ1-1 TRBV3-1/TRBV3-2 CASSHPTGITEAFF
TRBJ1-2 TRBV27 CASSLVTGGGYGYTF
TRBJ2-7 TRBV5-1 CASSSANPGIISYEQYF
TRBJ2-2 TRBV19 CASLAAGVWRTGELFF
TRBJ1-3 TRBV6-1 CASQIQGALSTIYF
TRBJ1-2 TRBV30 CASIRDRGNTF
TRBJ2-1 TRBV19 CASSIIGTSGYNEQFF
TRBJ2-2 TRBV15 CATSRDLTGTSRELFF
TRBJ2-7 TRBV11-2 CASSLALAGPSYEQYF
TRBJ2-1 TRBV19 CATALAGAPNEQFF
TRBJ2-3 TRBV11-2 CASSPRALADTQYF
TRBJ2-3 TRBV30 CAWSVSGRGDTQYF
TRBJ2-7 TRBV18 CASSPPGGSPHEQYF
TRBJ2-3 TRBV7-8 CASISGFGDTQYF
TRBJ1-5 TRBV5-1 CASSPFAGRNQPQHF
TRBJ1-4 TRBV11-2 CASSLDRAREGEKLFF
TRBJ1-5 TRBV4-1 CASSRRENQPQHF
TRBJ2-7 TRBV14 CASSRGGSGPYEQYF
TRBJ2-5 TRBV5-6 CASSSGQGKTQYF
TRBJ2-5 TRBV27 CASSYLTGALYQETQYF
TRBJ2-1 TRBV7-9 CASSLSMTYNEQFF
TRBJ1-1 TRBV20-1 CSASKGQGVTAFF
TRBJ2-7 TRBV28 CASSSPIYRQGFILDYEQYF